These 25 T cell receptor beta chains were sequenced from one sample in a study of shared clonotypes between healthy human individuals (TCRdb year 2020). Receptors were amplified or captured by the immunoSEQ multiplex PCR assay. This immuneACCESS table, as held by TCRdb, lists in-frame sequences with V and J called but not all clones. Of the missing ones, under half trace to an unresolved V gene in checked studies; the others have no known cause. Recorded for this sample are 740,000 or so clones; 73% of them occurred a single time. Together, the top ten hold 1.5% to 2% of the sample. The source material was memory CD4+ T cells sorted from blood. This sample's cell subset or site label indicates: CD45RA-negative fraction. These TCRs come from a woman in her thirties in good health.

This sequence joins TRBV19 and TRBJ2-2; TRBD1 agrees at 8 bases. The CDR3 runs 15 residues. V lost 6 bases and J lost 6; bases outside the gene matches: 9. Germline CDR1 is LNHDA and CDR2 is SQIVND (reference sequence). The CDR3 spells CASSPLRTGSGELFF. The CDR3 DNA reads as TGTGCCAGTAGCCCTCTCAGGACAGGGTCCGGGGAGCTGTTTTTT.

In this sample, this clone turned up a few times. The V and J genes are TRBV5-1 and TRBJ2-3; D is uncertain. Between the trimmed V and J ends, which lost 0 bases and 0 bases, there was a span of 5 bases. Germline V gives CDR1 SGHRS, CDR2 YFSETQ. The CDR3 has 14 amino acids. The DNA of the CDR3 is TGCGCCAGCAGCTTGGGGCCTAGCACAGATACGCAGTATTTT. It encodes CASSLGPSTDTQYF.

The chain employs TRBV19 and TRBJ1-2, with D uncertain. The V gene's germline CDR1 is LNHDA and CDR2 SQIVND (reference sequence). The CDR3 loop spans 14 amino acids. The V gene lost 5 bases and the J gene lost 1 base, with 11 bases spanning the gap. The CDR3 here is CASSAYSDNYGYTF. CDR3 DNA sequence: TGTGCCAGTAGTGCGTACAGCGATAACTATGGCTACACCTTC.

A few counts support this clone. As DNA, the CDR3 is TGTGCCTGGAGTCCACAGGTAGGCAATCAGCCCCAGCATTTT. Translation: CAWSPQVGNQPQHF. This rearrangement joins TRBV30 to TRBJ1-5, with D possibly matching TRBD1 (5 bases). The CDR3 spans 14 residues. Looked up from germline, CDR1 is GTSNPN and CDR2 is SVGIG (reference sequence). The V end was cut by 2 bases, the J end by 2 bases, with 10 bases between.

With respect to this clone: In the same sample, other DNA sequences code for this CDR3. This chain connects TRBV27 to TRBJ2-6; the D gene is possibly TRBD2 (6 bases). The CDR3 sequence is 15 residues long. V lost 2 bases, J lost 4 bases, and 9 bases lay in between. Looked up from germline, CDR1 is MNHEY and CDR2 is SMNVEV (reference sequence). DNA of the CDR3: TGTGCCAGCAGTTTAGGAGGGTCCGGGGCCAACGTCCTGACTTTC. This translates into CASSLGGSGANVLTF.

The J gene is TRBJ1-2, the V gene TRBV7-9; D may be TRBD1 (5 bases). V was clipped by 5 bases and J by 8 bases, with 15 bases between them. Germline loops: CDR1 SEHNR, CDR2 FQNEAQ (reference sequence). CDR3 length equals 13 residues. CDR3 in amino acids: CASSPGGRAGYTF. The CDR3 nucleotides are TGTGCCAGCAGCCCCGGGGGAAGGGCCGGCTACACCTTC.

This chain joins TRBV5-1 and TRBJ2-1, with D perhaps matching TRBD2 (7 bases). The ends were cut back, 4 bases at V and 5 bases at J, with 19 bases in the middle. The germline V gene encodes CDR1 SGHRS and CDR2 YFSETQ. The CDR3 is made up of 16 amino acids. CDR3 bases: TGCGCCAGCAGCCTCCGTCCAGGGGAGGGGAACAATGAGCAGTTCTTC. Protein: CASSLRPGEGNNEQFF.

This clone has more than one count but fewer than ten. This sequence joins TRBV27 and TRBJ1-2, with D maybe TRBD1 (5 bases). Between the trimmed V and J ends, which lost 3 bases and 4 bases, there was a span of 15 bases. This CDR3 has 15 amino acids. CDR1 and CDR2 from the germline V gene are MNHEY and SMNVEV (reference sequence). The CDR3 coding sequence is TGTGCCAGCAGTTTCGGGGCCAAAGGCAGCTATGGCTACACCTTC. Encoded protein: CASSFGAKGSYGYTF.

The chain combines TRBV10-3 with TRBJ2-3; D is possibly TRBD2 (6 bases). Germline V gene data show CDR1 as ENHRY and CDR2 as SYGVKD. The CDR3 has 12 amino acids. CDR3 sequence reads: CGVGGSTDTQYF. The CDR3, as DNA: TGTGGAGTAGGAGGGAGCACAGATACGCAGTATTTT.

This clone occurred many times. The V and J genes are TRBV7-2 and TRBJ2-7, with D possibly being TRBD1 or TRBD2 (5 bases each). Looked up from germline, CDR1 is SGHTA and CDR2 is FQGNSA. This CDR3 has 12 residues. V was shortened by 5 bases and J by 6 bases, with 11 bases between the two germline ends. The CDR3 is CASSVDGGEQYF. The CDR3 DNA reads as TGTGCCAGCAGCGTCGATGGGGGCGAGCAGTACTTC.

The chain links TRBV28 to TRBJ2-2; D uncertain. Trimming cost V 7 bases and J 8 bases, with 8 bases left between them. CDR3 length: 11 residues. The germline gives CDR1 MDHEN, CDR2 SYDVKM. The DNA for the CDR3 is TGTGCCAGCACCCTAGGGGGGGAGCTGTTTTTT. This gives the protein CASTLGGELFF. Full variable domain (remainder filled in from reference TRBV28 and TRBJ2-2): DVKVTQSSRYLVKRTGEKVFLECVQDMDHENMFWYRQDPGLGLRLIYFSYDVKMKEKGDIPEGYSVSREKKERFSLILESASTNQTSMYLCASTLGGELFFGEGSRLTVL.

The CDR3: CASSPERGSEKLFF. Here the CDR3 DNA reads TGTGCCAGCAGTCCGGAGAGGGGGTCGGAAAAACTGTTTTTT. The V gene is TRBV6-5, the J gene TRBJ1-4; the D gene is possibly TRBD1 (6 bases). The CDR3 contains 14 residues. Trimming pared 5 bases from V and 8 bases from J, leaving 15 bases between. Germline V gives CDR1 MNHEY, CDR2 SVGAGI.

This clone was seen more than once but under ten times. The chain has TRBV19 and TRBJ1-3; 8 bases fit TRBD1. This CDR3 has 15 residues. Germline lookup yields CDR1 LNHDA and CDR2 SQIVND (reference sequence). The ends lost 6 bases at V and 1 base at J; junction bases unmatched: 5. In DNA, the CDR3 is TGTGCCAGTAGACCGGGACAGGTTTCTGGAAACACCATATATTTT. This codes for CASRPGQVSGNTIYF.

This clone was seen more than once but under ten times. The chain couples TRBV6-1 to TRBJ2-7; 9 bases match TRBD2. Germline CDR1 reads MNHNS; CDR2 reads SASEGT. The CDR3 extends over 14 amino acids. With 5 bases clipped from V and 3 bases from J, the junction kept 5 bases outside the gene matches. CDR3 DNA sequence: TGTGCCAGCAGTTATAGCGGGGGAGACTACGAGCAGTACTTC. Its protein product is CASSYSGGDYEQYF.

The V call is TRBV28, the J call TRBJ1-5, with 10 bases matching TRBD1. This CDR3 region has 18 residues. Per the germline V gene, CDR1 is MDHEN and CDR2 is SYDVKM. The junction had 21 bases not matched to a gene; V was cut back by 10 bases and J by 6 bases. DNA for the CDR3: TGTGCCACCCACCGGGACAGGGGCTTCCTAGGATCAGTTCAGCCCCAGCATTTT. As protein: CATHRDRGFLGSVQPQHF.

J is TRBJ1-3 and V is TRBV11-2, with D tentatively TRBD1 (6 bases). Trimming took off 5 bases at V and 4 bases at J, with 15 bases between the two ends. The germline gives CDR1 SGHAT, CDR2 FQNNGV. This CDR3 is built from 15 residues. DNA for the CDR3: TGTGCCAGCAGCCGAGACCGGACAGACGGAAACACCATATATTTT. This encodes CASSRDRTDGNTIYF.

In this sample, this clone turned up once. The chain combines TRBV5-5 with TRBJ2-4, with D possibly called TRBD1 or TRBD2 (5 bases each). V lost 0 bases, J lost 0 bases, and 10 bases lay in between. Germline values: CDR1 SGHKS, CDR2 YYEKEE (reference sequence). This CDR3 is built from 16 residues. In DNA form, the CDR3 reads TGTGCCAGCAGCTTGGTCGGGACCGTAGCCAAAAACATTCAGTACTTC. It encodes CASSLVGTVAKNIQYF.

This clone came up once. The CDR3 loop is CASSLSRGRDYNEQFF. The CDR3 DNA follows: TGTGCCAGCAGCTTGTCACGCGGGAGAGATTACAATGAGCAGTTCTTC. The chain joins TRBV5-4 to TRBJ2-1; 7 bases match TRBD2. Germline V CDR1 and CDR2: SGHNT, YYREEE (reference sequence). The CDR3 runs to 16 residues. The junction had 8 bases not matched to a gene; V was cut back by 1 base and J by 4 bases.

V usage is TRBV19 and J usage is TRBJ1-1; D is ambiguous. From germline, CDR1 is LNHDA and CDR2 SQIVND (reference sequence). CDR3 length: 15 residues. The V gene lost 7 bases and the J gene lost 1 base, with 16 bases spanning the gap. CDR3 sequence: CASTYEGGGNTEAFF. CDR3 nucleotide sequence: TGTGCCAGTACCTACGAGGGAGGAGGGAACACTGAAGCTTTCTTT.

The V gene is TRBV6-6, the J gene TRBJ2-7; 12 positions match TRBD2. The trim removed 5 bases at V and 7 bases at J, leaving 3 bases unmatched. Germline CDR1 MNHNY, CDR2 SVGAGI (reference sequence). The CDR3 has 13 residues. CDR3 DNA: TGTGCCAGCAGTCAGACTAGCGGGAGAGAGCAGTACTTC. It yields the protein CASSQTSGREQYF.

The chain has TRBV2 and TRBJ2-6, with D unclear. Trimming took off 6 bases at V and 1 base at J, with 7 bases between the two ends. The CDR3 extends over 14 amino acids. Germline-derived CDR1 and CDR2 are SNHLY and FYNNEI. CDR3 nucleotides: TGTGCCAGCAGAAGGGCATCTGGGGCCAACGTCCTGACTTTC. It codes for CASRRASGANVLTF. Filled out from reference TRBV2 and TRBJ2-6, the complete variable domain reads EPEVTQTPSHQVTQMGQEVILRCVPISNHLYFYWYRQILGQKVEFLVSFYNNEISEKSEIFDDQFSVERPDGSNFTLKIRSTKLEDSAMYFCASRRASGANVLTFGAGSRLTVL.

V usage is TRBV6-1 and J usage is TRBJ2-7; 11 positions match TRBD1. V lost 7 bases to trimming and J lost 5 bases; unmatched junction nucleotides: 4. The CDR3 totals 13 residues. Germline V lookup: CDR1 MNHNS, CDR2 SASEGT. The CDR3 protein is CASKVGQGDEQYF. The CDR3 bases are TGTGCCAGCAAGGTGGGACAGGGGGACGAGCAGTACTTC.

This chain uses TRBV7-9 with TRBJ1-2; D is unresolved. Germline assignment: CDR1 SEHNR and CDR2 FQNEAQ (reference sequence). This CDR3 is built from 13 residues. The V end was cut by 5 bases, the J end by 6 bases, with 13 bases between. CDR3 in DNA: TGTGCCAGCAGCCCCCGGGCTAATGATGGCTACACCTTC. Translated: CASSPRANDGYTF.

The chain links TRBV2 to TRBJ2-7; 8 positions agree with TRBD2. The CDR3 is 14 residues long. Germline CDR1 and CDR2: SNHLY and FYNNEI. Trimming took 10 bases from V and 1 from J; bases not matched to a gene: 9. DNA of the CDR3: TGTGCCACCCTACTAGCGGAAAAGTCCTACGAGCAGTACTTC. This sequence encodes CATLLAEKSYEQYF.

The rearrangement uses TRBV28 and TRBJ2-3, with D perhaps assigned TRBD1 or TRBD2 (5 bases each). Germline CDR1 is MDHEN and CDR2 is SYDVKM. The CDR3 sequence is 14 residues long. V gave up 7 bases and J gave up 5 bases, with 16 bases separating them. The CDR3 nucleotides are TGTGCCAGCAAACCGGGACCCGCTCAAGATACGCAGTATTTT. It yields the protein CASKPGPAQDTQYF.